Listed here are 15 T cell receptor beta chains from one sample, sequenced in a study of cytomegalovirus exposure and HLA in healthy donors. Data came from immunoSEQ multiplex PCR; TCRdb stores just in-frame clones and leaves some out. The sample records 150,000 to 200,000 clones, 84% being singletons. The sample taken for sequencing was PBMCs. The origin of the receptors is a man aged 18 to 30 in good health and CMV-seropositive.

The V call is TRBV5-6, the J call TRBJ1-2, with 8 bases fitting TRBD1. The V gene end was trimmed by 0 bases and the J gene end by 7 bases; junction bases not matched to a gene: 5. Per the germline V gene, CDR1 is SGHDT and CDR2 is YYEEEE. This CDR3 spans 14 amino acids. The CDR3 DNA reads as TGTGCCAGCAGCTTGGCTCAGGGGGCGGTTGGCTACACCTTC. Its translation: CASSLAQGAVGYTF.

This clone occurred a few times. The CDR3 sequence is CSVESGLAGATDTQYF. In DNA form, the CDR3 reads TGCAGCGTTGAGAGTGGACTAGCGGGAGCCACAGATACGCAGTATTTT. The chain employs TRBV29-1 and TRBJ2-3, with 13 bases lining up with TRBD2. Trimming at V came to 3 bases and at J to 2 bases, leaving 5 bases not matched to a gene. Germline loops: CDR1 SQVTM, CDR2 ANQGSEA. This CDR3 spans 16 amino acids.

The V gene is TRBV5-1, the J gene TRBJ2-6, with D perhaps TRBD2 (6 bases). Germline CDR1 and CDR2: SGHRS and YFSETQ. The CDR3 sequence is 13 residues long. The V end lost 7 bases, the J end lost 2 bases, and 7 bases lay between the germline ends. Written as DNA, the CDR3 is TGCGCCAGCGGGGGGACTGGGGCCAACGTCCTGACTTTC. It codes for CASGGTGANVLTF.

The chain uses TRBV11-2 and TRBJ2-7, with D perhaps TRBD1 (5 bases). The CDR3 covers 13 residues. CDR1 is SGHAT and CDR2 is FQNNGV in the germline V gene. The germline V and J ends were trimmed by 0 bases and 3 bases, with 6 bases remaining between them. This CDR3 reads CASSLDRDYEQYF. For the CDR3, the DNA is TGTGCCAGCAGCTTAGACAGGGACTACGAGCAGTACTTC.

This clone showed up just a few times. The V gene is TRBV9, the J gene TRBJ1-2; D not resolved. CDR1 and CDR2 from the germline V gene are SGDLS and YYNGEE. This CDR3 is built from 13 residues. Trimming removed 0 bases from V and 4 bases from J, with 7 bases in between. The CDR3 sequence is CASSVGGGYGYTF. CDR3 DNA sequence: TGTGCCAGCAGCGTAGGCGGAGGCTATGGCTACACCTTC.

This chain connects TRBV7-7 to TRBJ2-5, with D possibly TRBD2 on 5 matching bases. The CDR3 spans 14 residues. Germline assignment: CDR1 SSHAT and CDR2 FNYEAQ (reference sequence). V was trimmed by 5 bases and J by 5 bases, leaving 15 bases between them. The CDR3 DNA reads TGTGCCAGCAGCCCGGTTCGCCGGGGTGAGACCCAGTACTTC. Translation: CASSPVRRGETQYF.

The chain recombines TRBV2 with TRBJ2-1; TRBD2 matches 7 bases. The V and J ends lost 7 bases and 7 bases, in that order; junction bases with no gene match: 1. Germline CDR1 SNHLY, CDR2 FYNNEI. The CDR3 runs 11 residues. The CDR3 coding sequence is TGTGCCAGCATCGGGGGGAATGAGCAGTTCTTC. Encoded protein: CASIGGNEQFF.

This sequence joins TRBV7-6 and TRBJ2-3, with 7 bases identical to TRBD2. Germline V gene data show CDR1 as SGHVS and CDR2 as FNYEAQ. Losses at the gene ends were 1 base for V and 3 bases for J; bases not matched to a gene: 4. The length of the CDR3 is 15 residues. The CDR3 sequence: CASSLGGGLTDTQYF. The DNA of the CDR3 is TGTGCCAGCAGCTTAGGGGGGGGACTTACAGATACGCAGTATTTT. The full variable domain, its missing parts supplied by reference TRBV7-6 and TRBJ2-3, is GAGVSQSPRYKVTKRGQDVALRCDPISGHVSLYWYRQALGQGPEFLTYFNYEAQQDKSGLPNDRFSAERPEGSISTLTIQRTEQRDSAMYRCASSLGGGLTDTQYFGPGTRLTVL.

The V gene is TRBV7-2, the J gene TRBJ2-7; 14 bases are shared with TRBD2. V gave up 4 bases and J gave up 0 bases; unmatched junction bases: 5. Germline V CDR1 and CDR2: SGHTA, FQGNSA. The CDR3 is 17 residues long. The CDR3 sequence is CASSYGLAGGLSYEQYF. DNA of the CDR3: TGTGCCAGCAGCTACGGACTAGCGGGAGGACTCTCCTACGAGCAGTACTTC.

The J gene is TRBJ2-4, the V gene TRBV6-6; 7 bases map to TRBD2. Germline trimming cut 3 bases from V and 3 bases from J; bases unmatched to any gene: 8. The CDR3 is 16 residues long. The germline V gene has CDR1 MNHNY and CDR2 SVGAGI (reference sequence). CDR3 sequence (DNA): TGTGCCAGCAGTTATGACTTGAGCGGGGTCAAAAACATTCAGTACTTC. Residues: CASSYDLSGVKNIQYF.

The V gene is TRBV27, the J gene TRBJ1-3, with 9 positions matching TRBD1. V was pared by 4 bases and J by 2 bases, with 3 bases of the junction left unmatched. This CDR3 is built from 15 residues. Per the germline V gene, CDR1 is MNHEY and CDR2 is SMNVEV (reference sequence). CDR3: CASSSRTGAGNTIYF. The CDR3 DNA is TGTGCCAGCAGTTCTAGGACAGGGGCTGGAAACACCATATATTTT.

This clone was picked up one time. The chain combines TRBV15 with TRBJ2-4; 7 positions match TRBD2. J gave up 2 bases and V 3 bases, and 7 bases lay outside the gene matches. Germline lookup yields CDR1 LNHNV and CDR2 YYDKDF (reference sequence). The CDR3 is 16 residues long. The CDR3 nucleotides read TGTGCCACCAGCAGGGGGGGGAGTCCGACCAAAAACATTCAGTACTTC. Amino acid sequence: CATSRGGSPTKNIQYF.

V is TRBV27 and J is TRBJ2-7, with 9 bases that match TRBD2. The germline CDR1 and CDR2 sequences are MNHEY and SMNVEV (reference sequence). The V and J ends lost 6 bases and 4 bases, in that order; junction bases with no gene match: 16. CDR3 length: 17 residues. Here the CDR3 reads CASSLLSGSGSPYEQYF. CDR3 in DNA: TGTGCCAGCAGCCTACTTAGCGGGAGCGGGTCACCTTACGAGCAGTACTTC.

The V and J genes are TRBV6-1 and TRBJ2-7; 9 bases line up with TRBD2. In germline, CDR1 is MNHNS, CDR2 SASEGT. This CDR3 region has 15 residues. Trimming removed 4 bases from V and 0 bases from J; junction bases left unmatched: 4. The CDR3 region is CASSALAGTSYEQYF. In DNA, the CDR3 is TGTGCCAGCAGTGCACTAGCGGGTACCTCCTACGAGCAGTACTTC.

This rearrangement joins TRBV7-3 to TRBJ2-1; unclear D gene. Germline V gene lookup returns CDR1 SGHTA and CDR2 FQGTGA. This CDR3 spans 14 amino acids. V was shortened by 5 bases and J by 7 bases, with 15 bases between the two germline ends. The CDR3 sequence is CASSTSGSKNEQFF. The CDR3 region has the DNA TGTGCCAGCAGCACCTCCGGGTCCAAGAATGAGCAGTTCTTC.